This entry describes one TCR beta chain. The antigen remains undetermined. The entry originates in a study of shared clonotypes between healthy human individuals. Study outcomes and limitations: The donor pool, a small one, limited the genetic and exposure-history diversity represented. Generation probabilities of non-shared clonotypes were lower (relative to those shared by all four donors).

Several immunoSEQ 96-well plates shared each subset's DNA, each plate a replicate. Generated by immunoSEQ multiplex PCR, the TCRdb table keeps only in-frame clones and is missing some. The data hold hundreds of thousands of clones, with 60% to 75% observed a single time. V lost 6 bases to trimming and J lost 3 bases; unmatched junction nucleotides: 11. Germline values: CDR1 SNHLY, CDR2 FYNNEI. This CDR3 comprises 15 residues. The sample was memory CD4+ T cells sorted from blood. Subset in this sample: CD45RA-negative fraction. J is TRBJ2-7 and V is TRBV2, with 7 positions matching TRBD1. This TCR derives from a woman younger than 45 in good health. CDR3 sequence reads: CASRKEGAGSYEQYF. In DNA, the CDR3 is TGTGCCAGCAGGAAAGAGGGGGCAGGAAGCTACGAGCAGTACTTC.